The rows below give T cell receptor beta chains drawn from one sample of a study of lymphopenia after photon versus proton radiotherapy. Assay used: immunoSEQ multiplex PCR; TCRdb lists only in-frame clones, some missing. The profile shows around 63,000 clones, around 87% of them singletons. The source was peripheral blood, collected from a patient treated with proton-based radiotherapy. These receptor sequences come from an elderly man with esophageal cancer. The conserved cysteine and the conserved F or W are not part of the CDR3 here.

>TRBJ2-1|TRBV2
ASSEEAWWSSYNEQF
>TRBJ2-1|TRBV9
ASSVAGAYNEQF
>TRBJ2-1|TRBV12-2
ASSKYPGPNNEQF
>TRBJ2-3|TRBV11-3
ASSPGTSGVADTQY
>TRBJ2-1|TRBV19
ASSIGTSGRVVGNEQF
>TRBJ2-5|TRBV5-1
ASSEGTVGQTQY
>TRBJ1-2|TRBV19
ASSNTQDRGYDGYT
>TRBJ2-5|TRBV7-2
ASSLGDRAQETQY
>TRBJ2-4|TRBV6-1
ASSEGRGELAKNIQY
>TRBJ2-3|TRBV25-1
ASSGQGFTQY
>TRBJ2-2|TRBV5-6
ASSRQGFGELF